Shown below are 22 T cell receptor beta chains from a single sample sequenced in a study of identical twins (TCRdb year 2016). Library construction relied on 5' RACE. TCRdb records Illumina HiSeq 2000 as the sequencer. TCRdb trimmed the raw reads at Q25, called clones with MiXCR and kept productive beta chains. Entries are consolidated by CDR3 protein sequence, retaining the most common genes and DNA. The sample table shows roughly 1,500,000 distinct CDR3 sequences, and roughly a third are seen once. Over 0.25% of the sample lies in the top ten. Sequences were obtained from cord blood. The receptors shown here come from a newborn girl in good health.

This clonotype has a handful of counts. The V gene is TRBV20-1, the J gene TRBJ2-2; D is undetermined. Trimming stripped 6 bases from V and 1 base from J, with 12 bases between. Germline V gives CDR1 DFQATT, CDR2 SNEGSKA (reference sequence). The CDR3 length is 14 residues. The CDR3 here is CSAPIWENTGELFF. CDR3 DNA sequence: TGCAGTGCCCCGATCTGGGAGAACACCGGGGAGCTGTTTTTT.

This clonotype was picked up a small number of times. The gene calls are TRBV7-2 and TRBJ1-6; TRBD1 aligns across 9 bases. The V and J ends lost 6 bases and 7 bases, in that order; junction bases with no gene match: 10. The CDR3 has 16 residues. CDR1 and CDR2 from the germline V gene are SGHTA and FQGNSA. The CDR3 sequence: CASRSPGQGVNSPLHF. The CDR3 DNA follows: TGTGCCAGCAGGTCTCCGGGACAGGGAGTCAATTCACCCCTCCACTTT.

In this sample, this clonotype turned up a few times. The rearrangement links TRBV20-1 to TRBJ2-7; TRBD2 might be the D (5 bases). V shed 3 bases and J shed 4 bases, with 13 bases lying between them. Germline-derived CDR1 and CDR2 are DFQATT and SNEGSKA (reference sequence). This CDR3 has 13 residues. The CDR3 is CSASFPPGYEQYF. The DNA for the CDR3 is TGCAGTGCTAGCTTCCCCCCGGGGTACGAGCAGTACTTC.

This clonotype was seen many times. The CDR3 is CATKAAEGTQYF. CDR3 sequence (DNA): TGTGCCACTAAAGCTGCGGAAGGTACGCAGTATTTT. This sequence joins TRBV3-1 and TRBJ2-3, with D hard to call. CDR1 and CDR2 from the germline V gene are LGHDT and YNNKEL (reference sequence). The CDR3 sequence is 12 residues long. V was pared by 10 bases and J by 8 bases, with 16 bases between.

This clonotype was recorded a few times. The rearrangement links TRBV6-2 or TRBV6-3 to TRBJ1-2; possibly TRBD1 for D (5 bases). The CDR3 contains 11 residues. Germline CDR1 and CDR2: MNHEY and SVGEGT. Trimming cost V 4 bases and J 13 bases, with 13 bases left between them. The CDR3 nucleotides read TGTGCCAGCAGTTCGTCAGGGCTGGGCACCTTC. This codes for CASSSSGLGTF.

The chain is built from TRBV7-2 and TRBJ1-1, with a tentative D call TRBD1 (6 bases). The germline V gene has CDR1 SGHTA and CDR2 FQGNSA. V shed 2 bases and J shed 8 bases, with 18 bases lying between them. The CDR3 totals 15 residues. This CDR3 is CASSLTSGQRGEAFF. The CDR3 nucleotides read TGTGCCAGCAGCTTAACTTCCGGACAGAGGGGGGAAGCTTTCTTT.

In regard to this clonotype: Its ends do not fully match the called genes, so a read error is possible. The chain recombines TRBV5-6 with TRBJ1-1, with a weak D call TRBD1 (5 bases). CDR3 length: 15 residues. Germline V gives CDR1 SGHDT, CDR2 YYEEEE. The CDR3, as DNA: TGTGTCAGCAGCTTGAGAGGGACGGCGAACACTGAAGCTTTCTTT. Translation: CVSSLRGTANTEAFF.

There are many counts of this clonotype. The V and J genes are TRBV7-9 and TRBJ2-7; D is ambiguous. Looked up from germline, CDR1 is SEHNR and CDR2 is FQNEAQ (reference sequence). The ends were cut back, 6 bases at V and 3 bases at J, with 21 bases in the middle. The CDR3 covers 16 residues. The CDR3 region has the DNA TGTGCCAGCAGTCGCGCCGCGGTACATTACATCTACGAGCAGTACTTC. Encoded protein: CASSRAAVHYIYEQYF.

This clonotype was observed a few times. The chain is built from TRBV12-3 or TRBV12-4 and TRBJ1-1, with 9 bases fitting TRBD1. Trimming took 6 bases from V and 3 from J; bases not matched to a gene: 5. The CDR3 consists of 14 residues. Here the CDR3 DNA reads TGTGCCAGCAGCCGGAGACAGGGGGACACTGAAGCTTTCTTT. Protein sequence: CASSRRQGDTEAFF.

This clonotype was found many times. This rearrangement joins TRBV4-2 to TRBJ2-7; 10 bases match TRBD2. This CDR3 contains 17 residues. CDR1 is LGHNA, CDR2 YNFKEQ, per germline. Germline trimming cut 1 base from V and 5 bases from J; bases unmatched to any gene: 11. The CDR3 nucleotides are TGTGCCAGCAGCCAAGTCCGCACTAGCGGGGTCCTCGACGAGCAGTACTTC. It codes for CASSQVRTSGVLDEQYF.

This clonotype showed up just a few times. The V call is TRBV20-1, the J call TRBJ1-5; D is uncertain. This CDR3 has 14 residues. Germline values: CDR1 DFQATT, CDR2 SNEGSKA (reference sequence). V was shortened by 5 bases and J by 3 bases, with 14 bases between the two germline ends. CDR3 nucleotides: TGCAGTGCTCCTCTTGCGGGGTACAATCAGCCCCAGCATTTT. As protein: CSAPLAGYNQPQHF.

In its sample, this clonotype was seen once. The chain carries TRBV27 and TRBJ2-7; TRBD2 aligns across 14 bases. CDR1 and CDR2 (germline): MNHEY, SMNVEV (reference sequence). The CDR3 is 17 residues long. Trimming took 1 base from V and 7 from J; bases not matched to a gene: 9. CDR3 DNA sequence: TGTGCCAGCAGTTTATTGACTAGCGGGGGGGCCATGGGTGAGCAGTACTTC. Its protein product is CASSLLTSGGAMGEQYF.

This clonotype was counted only a few times. V and J are TRBV28 and TRBJ2-3; no clear D gene. The length of the CDR3 is 13 residues. CDR1 is MDHEN, CDR2 SYDVKM, per germline. V shed 4 bases and J shed 2 bases, with 7 bases lying between them. CDR3 nucleotide sequence: TGTGCCAGCAGTTATCAGTCCACAGATACGCAGTATTTT. It yields the protein CASSYQSTDTQYF.

The genes are TRBV10-3 and TRBJ1-5; TRBD1 matches at 7 bases. The V gene end was trimmed by 10 bases and the J gene end by 5 bases; junction bases not matched to a gene: 11. CDR1 is ENHRY and CDR2 is SYGVKD in the germline V gene. The CDR3 sequence is 14 residues long. CDR3 protein: CATQRTGRHQPQHF. CDR3 nucleotides: TGTGCCACCCAACGGACAGGAAGGCATCAGCCCCAGCATTTT.

This clonotype was seen a few times. CDR3 DNA sequence: TGTGCCAGCAGCCAAGTGATGGCTGGGGCCAACGTCCTGACTTTC. It yields the protein CASSQVMAGANVLTF. This chain links TRBV3-1 with TRBJ2-6; D is unclear. This CDR3 is 15 amino acids long. The germline CDR1 and CDR2 sequences are LGHDT and YNNKEL (reference sequence). V shed 1 base and J shed 2 bases, with 6 bases lying between them. Drawing the rest from reference TRBV3-1 and TRBJ2-6, the complete variable domain is DTAVSQTPKYLVTQMGNDKSIKCEQNLGHDTMYWYKQDSKKFLKIMFSYNNKELIINETVPNRFSPKSPDKAHLNLHINSLELGDSAVYFCASSQVMAGANVLTFGAGSRLTVL.

This clonotype was detected once. The chain combines TRBV9 with TRBJ2-3; the D gene could be TRBD1 or TRBD2 (5 bases each). CDR1 SGDLS and CDR2 YYNGEE come from the germline V gene. V lost 4 bases and J 0 bases, leaving 15 bases between the germline ends. The CDR3 length is 16 residues. The CDR3 reads CASSLTGATSTDTQYF. The CDR3 bases are TGTGCCAGCAGCTTAACCGGGGCGACCAGCACAGATACGCAGTATTTT.

The chain combines TRBV20-1 with TRBJ2-1, with 15 bases lining up with TRBD2. This CDR3 is 17 amino acids long. CDR1 is DFQATT, CDR2 SNEGSKA, per germline (reference sequence). V lost 4 bases and J lost 4; bases outside the gene matches: 8. The CDR3 is CSAKGLAGGPVYNEQFF. CDR3 nucleotides: TGCAGTGCTAAAGGACTAGCGGGGGGGCCGGTTTACAATGAGCAGTTCTTC.

The rearrangement links TRBV5-8 to TRBJ2-7, with D possibly matching TRBD2 (5 bases). Germline-derived CDR1 and CDR2 are SGHTS and YDEGEE. The CDR3 contains 14 residues. Trimming pared 4 bases from V and 3 bases from J, leaving 14 bases between. In DNA, the CDR3 is TGTGCCAGCAGCGCGACTAACCGAATCTACGAGCAGTACTTC. Protein: CASSATNRIYEQYF.

This clonotype occurred a few times. The chain carries TRBV7-9 and TRBJ2-5; TRBD2 might be the D (5 bases). The germline V gene has CDR1 SEHNR and CDR2 FQNEAQ (reference sequence). The CDR3 has 16 residues. The V gene lost 5 bases and the J gene lost 0 bases, with 16 bases spanning the gap. The CDR3 DNA follows: TGTGCCAGCAGCAACCGCCAGCGGAGTTACCAAGAGACCCAGTACTTC. Its protein is CASSNRQRSYQETQYF.

The chain carries TRBV2 and TRBJ2-1; 9 nucleotides align to TRBD1. The CDR3 covers 16 residues. V was clipped by 4 bases and J by 13 bases; unmatched bases: 17. Germline V gene sequence: CDR1 SNHLY, CDR2 FYNNEI. CDR3 nucleotides: TGTGCCAGCAGTGGACCGGGACAGGGAGTAAGCGAGACCCAGTTCTTC. Its translation is CASSGPGQGVSETQFF.

Worth noting for this clonotype: At one end the junction does not follow the germline gene, possibly because of a read error. The chain couples TRBV9 to TRBJ1-1; TRBD1 is a possible D gene (5 bases). This CDR3 has 14 amino acids. The germline CDR1 and CDR2 sequences are SGDLS and YYNGEE. This CDR3 reads CASSAREMDTGAFF. The DNA for the CDR3 is TGTGCCAGCAGCGCCAGGGAAATGGACACTGGAGCTTTCTTT. The full variable domain, rest sourced from reference TRBV9 and TRBJ1-1, is DSGVTQTPKHLITATGQRVTLRCSPRSGDLSVYWYQQSLDQGLQFLIQYYNGEERAKGNILERFSAQQFPDLHSELNLSSLELGDSALYFCASSAREMDTGAFFGQGTRLTVV.

The rearrangement links TRBV5-1 to TRBJ2-7; tentative D call: TRBD2 (10 bases). Between the trimmed V and J ends, which lost 5 bases and 3 bases, there was a span of 30 bases. Germline V CDR1 and CDR2: SGHRS, YFSETQ. The CDR3 loop spans 19 amino acids. Here the CDR3 reads CASSLNRGPLTSGFYEQYF. For the CDR3, the DNA is TGCGCCAGCAGTTTGAACAGGGGGCCCCTGACTAGCGGGTTCTACGAGCAGTACTTC.